This T cell receptor (beta chain) is drawn from a study of blood T cell repertoires in COVID-19. As originally analysed: Amplification from reference gene primers served as the basis for estimated nucleated cell counts. Sequenced by immunoSEQ multiplex PCR; TCRdb stores in-frame clones only, minus some. The DNA gave D and trimming, while V, J and clone size come from that table. Of about 170,000 clones listed, about 80% are singletons. Germline V gives CDR1 MRHNA, CDR2 SNTAGT. The CDR3 length is 20 residues. The junction had 18 bases not matched to a gene; V was cut back by 6 bases and J by 0 bases. This clonotype originated in a human donor with acute or convalescent COVID-19. The donor label of this sample is uncertain. This chain uses TRBV6-4 with TRBJ1-5; the match to TRBD1 covers 9 bases. The specimen was peripheral blood. CDR3 bases: TGTGCCAGCAGCGCTAGAATGGGACAGGGAGAATTTTGTAGCAATCAGCCCCAGCATTTT. Translated: CASSARMGQGEFCSNQPQHF.